Below, 29 T cell receptor beta chains from the same sample are listed, as sequenced in a study of blood T cell repertoires in COVID-19. TCRdb keeps only in-frame clones here, not all; method: immunoSEQ multiplex PCR. There are approximately 58,000 clones in the sample; 65% to 90% occur only once, and 5.5% to 6% lies in the top ten. The specimen sequenced was peripheral blood. All receptors derive from a woman aged 60-75 years with acute or convalescent COVID-19.

The J gene is TRBJ2-7, the V gene TRBV5-4; 7 positions agree with TRBD1. This CDR3 comprises 15 residues. Germline V lookup: CDR1 SGHNT, CDR2 YYREEE (reference sequence). V lost 4 bases and J lost 0; bases outside the gene matches: 7. The DNA of the CDR3 is TGTGCCAGCAGCCCGCAGACAGGGAGCTCCTACGAGCAGTACTTC. Encoded protein: CASSPQTGSSYEQYF.

The gene calls are TRBV10-1 and TRBJ2-3; 9 nucleotides line up with TRBD2. Germline lookup yields CDR1 WNHNN and CDR2 SYGVQD (reference sequence). With 8 bases clipped from V and 3 bases from J, the junction kept 12 bases outside the gene matches. This CDR3 has 16 residues. CDR3 amino acids: CASVGQRGADTDTQYF. The CDR3 nucleotides read TGCGCCAGCGTGGGGCAGCGGGGGGCCGATACAGATACGCAGTATTTT.

The chain uses TRBV5-8 and TRBJ2-7; 8 bases line up with TRBD1. This CDR3 has 13 residues. CDR1 SGHTS and CDR2 YDEGEE come from the germline V gene. V lost 2 bases to trimming and J lost 7 bases; unmatched junction nucleotides: 5. The CDR3 DNA follows: TGTGCCAGCAGCTTACAGGGGGGAGGAGAGCAGTACTTC. It encodes CASSLQGGGEQYF. Full variable domain (outside the CDR3, taken from reference TRBV5-8 and TRBJ2-7): EAGVTQSPTHLIKTRGQQATLRCSPISGHTSVYWYQQALGLGLQFLLWYDEGEERNRGNFPPRFSGRQFPNYSSELNVNALELEDSALYLCASSLQGGGEQYFGPGTRLTVT.

This clone was detected only once. The V call is TRBV5-4, the J call TRBJ1-1, with D perhaps TRBD1 (5 bases). The V and J ends lost 3 bases and 3 bases respectively, with 12 bases between them. Germline values: CDR1 SGHNT, CDR2 YYREEE (reference sequence). This CDR3 region has 14 residues. The CDR3 DNA reads as TGTGCCAGCAGCTCAGTCAGGGTAGACACTGAAGCTTTCTTT. This translates into CASSSVRVDTEAFF. The whole variable domain, filled in from reference TRBV5-4 and TRBJ1-1, reads ETGVTQSPTHLIKTRGQQVTLRCSSQSGHNTVSWYQQALGQGPQFIFQYYREEENGRGNFPPRFSGLQFPNYSSELNVNALELDDSALYLCASSSVRVDTEAFFGQGTRLTVV.

This clone appeared once. The chain carries TRBV10-2 and TRBJ2-1, with D maybe TRBD1 (5 bases). Germline V lookup: CDR1 WSHSY, CDR2 SAAADI. The CDR3 extends over 16 amino acids. V was pared by 0 bases and J by 8 bases, with 17 bases between. The CDR3 here is CASSESIGRVADEQFF. The CDR3 nucleotides are TGCGCCAGCAGTGAGTCGATCGGCAGGGTTGCGGATGAGCAGTTCTTC.

This chain joins TRBV5-5 and TRBJ1-4; 9 bases line up with TRBD1. V shed 5 bases and J 2 bases; nucleotides not matched to a gene: 4. CDR1 is SGHKS, CDR2 YYEKEE, per germline (reference sequence). CDR3 length equals 15 residues. The DNA for the CDR3 is TGTGCCAGCAGACGGACAGGGGAGACTAATGAAAAACTGTTTTTT. This sequence encodes CASRRTGETNEKLFF.

This sequence joins TRBV2 and TRBJ2-5, with D uncertain. Trimming left V 6 bases short and J 6 bases short, with 8 bases between. This CDR3 comprises 11 residues. Looked up from germline, CDR1 is SNHLY and CDR2 is FYNNEI. This CDR3 reads CASSLLKTQYF. CDR3 nucleotides: TGTGCCAGCAGCCTACTAAAGACCCAGTACTTC.

This clone came up a few times. This chain connects TRBV5-8 to TRBJ2-2; the D gene is possibly TRBD2 (6 bases). The CDR3 has 14 amino acids. Per the germline V gene, CDR1 is SGHTS and CDR2 is YDEGEE. V was trimmed by 4 bases and J by 5 bases, leaving 12 bases between them. Here the CDR3 reads CASSGGVSTGELFF. CDR3 sequence (DNA): TGTGCCAGCAGCGGCGGGGTTTCTACCGGGGAGCTGTTTTTT.

CDR3 DNA sequence: TGTGCCATCAGGACAGGGCCAATGAACACTGAAGCTTTCTTT. It is translated as CAIRTGPMNTEAFF. This chain uses TRBV10-3 with TRBJ1-1; 7 positions match TRBD1. The CDR3 runs 14 residues. Trimming took 6 bases from V and 0 from J; bases not matched to a gene: 4. Germline CDR1 is ENHRY and CDR2 is SYGVKD.

The V call is TRBV7-6, the J call TRBJ2-7; 9 bases match TRBD1. The germline V gene encodes CDR1 SGHVS and CDR2 FNYEAQ. Losses at the gene ends were 1 base for V and 6 bases for J; bases not matched to a gene: 7. The CDR3 totals 15 residues. The CDR3 loop reads CASSLGTGDGTEQYF. DNA of the CDR3: TGTGCCAGCAGCTTAGGGACAGGGGACGGGACCGAGCAGTACTTC.

The rearrangement links TRBV5-4 to TRBJ1-1, with D perhaps matching TRBD1 (6 bases). This CDR3 comprises 15 residues. Trimming took 10 bases from V and 0 from J, leaving 19 bases between them. Germline loops: CDR1 SGHNT, CDR2 YYREEE (reference sequence). The CDR3 region is CAVGGHSTMNTEAFF. CDR3 sequence (DNA): TGTGCCGTTGGGGGACACTCAACCATGAACACTGAAGCTTTCTTT.

The genes are TRBV6-2 or TRBV6-3 and TRBJ2-7; 7 positions match TRBD1. This CDR3 comprises 15 residues. Trimming at V came to 4 bases and at J to 0 bases, leaving 6 bases not matched to a gene. Germline V gene data show CDR1 as MNHEY and CDR2 as SVGEGT. Here the CDR3 DNA reads TGTGCCAGCAGTTCCGTCGGGGACAGCTCCTACGAGCAGTACTTC. Its protein product is CASSSVGDSSYEQYF.

The chain links TRBV11-1 to TRBJ2-5, with 10 bases matching TRBD2. Looked up from germline, CDR1 is SGHAT and CDR2 is FQDESV (reference sequence). The V segment lost 2 bases and the J segment 1 base; nucleotides outside the gene matches: 1. The CDR3 totals 15 residues. The CDR3 spells CASSLQRGGQETQYF. The CDR3 nucleotides are TGTGCCAGCAGCTTACAGCGGGGGGGCCAAGAGACCCAGTACTTC. The complete variable domain, with remaining parts taken from reference TRBV11-1 and TRBJ2-5, reads EAEVAQSPRYKITEKSQAVAFWCDPISGHATLYWYRQILGQGPELLVQFQDESVVDDSQLPKDRFSAERLKGVDSTLKIQPAELGDSAMYLCASSLQRGGQETQYFGPGTRLLVL.

The gene calls are TRBV2 and TRBJ1-2; weak D call: TRBD1 (5 bases). With 6 bases removed from V and 8 bases from J, the gap between germline ends came to 13 bases. The CDR3 extends over 12 amino acids. The germline V gene encodes CDR1 SNHLY and CDR2 FYNNEI. CDR3 in DNA: TGTGCCAGCAGATTCGGGGGAGGCGGCTACACCTTC. Encoded protein: CASRFGGGGYTF.

V and J are TRBV5-1 and TRBJ2-4, with D possibly TRBD1 on 5 matching bases. CDR1 is SGHRS and CDR2 is YFSETQ in the germline V gene. Trimming took 0 bases from V and 1 from J, leaving 5 bases between them. The CDR3 covers 14 residues. The CDR3 reads CASSLEGAKNIQYF. In DNA form, the CDR3 reads TGCGCCAGCAGCTTGGAGGGGGCCAAAAACATTCAGTACTTC.

The chain is built from TRBV11-2 and TRBJ1-1, with 9 bases aligning to TRBD1. V dropped 3 bases and J dropped 5; count of bases not matched to a gene: 13. The V gene's germline CDR1 is SGHAT and CDR2 FQNNGV. This CDR3 region has 17 residues. DNA of the CDR3: TGTGCCAGCAGCTTGGATGACAGGGGGGGAAGTAGGACTGAAGCTTTCTTT. It yields the protein CASSLDDRGGSRTEAFF.

The chain links TRBV19 to TRBJ2-5; TRBD2 matches 9 bases. CDR3 length: 16 residues. After removal of 4 bases from V and 5 bases from J, the junction contained 11 bases not matched to a gene. Germline V gene lookup returns CDR1 LNHDA and CDR2 SQIVND (reference sequence). The CDR3 coding sequence is TGTGCCAGTAGTAAAGGGAGCGGGGGGCCGAGTGAGACCCAGTACTTC. Protein: CASSKGSGGPSETQYF.

This chain uses TRBV6-6 with TRBJ1-5; TRBD1 agrees at 8 bases. The CDR3 has 16 amino acids. CDR1 MNHNY and CDR2 SVGAGI come from the germline V gene (reference sequence). V trimming: 6 bases; J trimming: 2 bases; junction bases outside the gene matches: 9. The CDR3 DNA sequence: TGTGCCAGCAGCTCGGAACAGGGGGTTGGCAATCAGCCCCAGCATTTT. Its translation is CASSSEQGVGNQPQHF.

This chain joins TRBV29-1 and TRBJ1-3, with D perhaps TRBD1 (5 bases). The CDR3 is made up of 16 amino acids. Germline V CDR1 and CDR2: SQVTM, ANQGSEA. Between the trimmed V and J ends, which lost 4 bases and 0 bases, there was a span of 16 bases. CDR3 protein: CSVGGGTAVSGNTIYF. The CDR3 nucleotides are TGCAGCGTTGGAGGAGGGACGGCGGTCTCTGGAAACACCATATATTTT.

This clone is medium-sized (0.01 to 0.1%) in the sample. The V gene is TRBV6-5, the J gene TRBJ1-2, with TRBD1 matching 8 bases. V trimming: 7 bases; J trimming: 8 bases; junction bases outside the gene matches: 9. The CDR3 spans 13 residues. Germline loops: CDR1 MNHEY, CDR2 SVGAGI. The CDR3 bases are TGTGCCAGCACGCATCAGGGGGCTAACGGCTACACCTTC. The encoded protein is CASTHQGANGYTF.

The chain recombines TRBV15 with TRBJ1-1; D gene uncertain. Trimming stripped 5 bases from V and 1 base from J, with 8 bases between. The CDR3 consists of 13 residues. Per the germline V gene, CDR1 is LNHNV and CDR2 is YYDKDF (reference sequence). This chain's CDR3 is CATSPRQNTEAFF. As DNA, the CDR3 is TGTGCCACCAGCCCCAGACAGAACACTGAAGCTTTCTTT.

The chain carries TRBV2 and TRBJ2-7; TRBD1 is a possible D gene (6 bases). The V and J ends lost 3 bases and 2 bases respectively, with 11 bases between them. The V gene's germline CDR1 is SNHLY and CDR2 FYNNEI. This CDR3 is built from 14 residues. The CDR3 sequence is CASSEGAIAYEQYF. The CDR3 nucleotides read TGTGCCAGCAGTGAGGGGGCAATCGCCTACGAGCAGTACTTC.

A note on this clone: In the same sample, other DNA sequences code for this CDR3. The V and J genes are TRBV7-9 and TRBJ1-1; TRBD1 aligns across 9 bases. The germline V gene has CDR1 SEHNR and CDR2 FQNEAQ (reference sequence). Unmatched junction bases numbered 2, after V lost 3 bases and J lost 3 bases. The CDR3 is 14 amino acids. DNA of the CDR3: TGTGCCAGCAGCTTGGGACAGGGTTACACTGAAGCTTTCTTT. Amino acid sequence: CASSLGQGYTEAFF.

This clone turned up a few times. V usage is TRBV7-6 and J usage is TRBJ1-2; 12 bases agree with TRBD1. The germline V gene encodes CDR1 SGHVS and CDR2 FNYEAQ. V trimming: 5 bases; J trimming: 6 bases; junction bases outside the gene matches: 4. The CDR3 contains 14 residues. CDR3 residues: CASSAGTGGDGYTF. The DNA of the CDR3 is TGTGCCAGCAGCGCCGGGACAGGGGGCGATGGCTACACCTTC.

This clone was seen only once. This chain links TRBV4-1 with TRBJ1-5, with TRBD1 matching 7 bases. CDR1 and CDR2 (germline): MGHRA, YSYEKL. This CDR3 spans 13 amino acids. With 2 bases clipped from V and 5 bases from J, the junction kept 0 bases outside the gene matches. DNA of the CDR3: TGCGCCAGCAGCCAACAGGGGGATCAGCCCCAGCATTTT. It encodes CASSQQGDQPQHF.

This clone has just one count. J is TRBJ2-7 and V is TRBV20-1, with a possible D match to TRBD1 (5 bases). CDR1 is DFQATT and CDR2 is SNEGSKA in the germline V gene (reference sequence). The CDR3 length is 11 residues. The germline V and J ends were trimmed by 4 bases and 6 bases, with 10 bases remaining between them. The CDR3 nucleotides read TGCAGTGCTAAGTCAGGGTTCGAGCAGTACTTC. This codes for CSAKSGFEQYF.

The chain joins TRBV2 to TRBJ1-1, with D tentatively TRBD1 (6 bases). Deletions cut 9 bases from V and 3 bases from J, with 26 bases between. The CDR3 runs to 17 residues. From germline, CDR1 is SNHLY and CDR2 FYNNEI. The CDR3 sequence is CASRIQGFVGRDTEAFF. The DNA for the CDR3 is TGTGCCAGTCGCATCCAGGGGTTTGTCGGTCGGGACACTGAAGCTTTCTTT. The variable domain in full, completed from reference TRBV2 and TRBJ1-1, reads EPEVTQTPSHQVTQMGQEVILRCVPISNHLYFYWYRQILGQKVEFLVSFYNNEISEKSEIFDDQFSVERPDGSNFTLKIRSTKLEDSAMYFCASRIQGFVGRDTEAFFGQGTRLTVV.

This CDR3 reads CASSLGGNGRTTEAFF. CDR3 nucleotides: TGCGCCAGCAGCTTGGGAGGGAATGGGCGGACCACTGAAGCTTTCTTT. The V call is TRBV5-1, the J call TRBJ1-1; D gene uncertain. The CDR3 has 16 residues. V dropped 0 bases and J dropped 4 bases, with 16 bases sitting between them. Looked up from germline, CDR1 is SGHRS and CDR2 is YFSETQ.

The CDR3 nucleotides are TGCGCCAGCAGCGTGGTCGGGGATCCTTCTGGAAACACCATATATTTT. Its translation is CASSVVGDPSGNTIYF. This chain joins TRBV5-1 and TRBJ1-3; D remains unclear. Between the trimmed V and J ends, which lost 4 bases and 1 base, there was a span of 15 bases. The germline V gene encodes CDR1 SGHRS and CDR2 YFSETQ. The CDR3 length is 16 residues.